This T cell receptor (beta chain) was retrieved from a study of T cell responses to AZD1222 COVID-19 vaccine. The study's findings and limits: A rise in Spike-specific TCR breadth and depth followed two AZD1222 doses.

The table came from immunoSEQ multiplex PCR; TCRdb's copy has only in-frame clones and leaves some out. This table has about 53,000 clones, approximately 88% appearing once. To note about this clone: Its antigen remains unidentified. Other DNA sequences of this sample code for an identical CDR3.

V lost 6 bases and J lost 7; bases outside the gene matches: 13. CDR1 is SGHTA and CDR2 is FQGNSA in the germline V gene. The CDR3 contains 15 residues. J is TRBJ2-5 and V is TRBV7-2; the match to TRBD2 covers 8 bases. This clonotype originated in an adult who received the AZD1222 COVID-19 vaccine. The input for sequencing was peripheral blood, taken 28 days after the second AZD1222 dose. Written as DNA, the CDR3 is TGTGCCAGCAGGGTGGGGCGGGAGGCCCACGGGACCCAGTACTTC. Amino acid sequence: CASRVGREAHGTQYF.